This T cell receptor beta chain derives from a study of T cell responses to AZD1222 COVID-19 vaccine. Germline CDR1 and CDR2: SGHVS and FQNEAQ. The CDR3 is 16 amino acids. J was trimmed by 3 bases and V by 3 bases; bases with no gene match: 8. Study-wide findings and caveats: Clonal diversity was possibly underestimated, and the donors were mostly white British, with more females.

Here immunoSEQ multiplex PCR was the method, and the copy in TCRdb shows in-frame clones only, minus some. The sample lists around 160,000 clones, about nine tenths occurring once. On this clone itself: Its antigen is not identified.

The receptor's source is an adult who received the AZD1222 COVID-19 vaccine. Sequences were derived from peripheral blood, sampled 28 days after the second AZD1222 dose. V is TRBV7-8 and J is TRBJ2-7, with TRBD2 matching over 10 bases. Written as DNA, the CDR3 is TGTGCCAGCAGCTTGAGGATAGCGGGGGGTAGCTACGAGCAGTACTTC. Protein product: CASSLRIAGGSYEQYF.